This TCR beta chain was identified in a study of OX40 agonist ivuxolimab in advanced cancers. The repertoire was sequenced with immunoSEQ multiplex PCR; TCRdb's copy has only in-frame clones and lacks some. Altogether about 18,000 clones are present, more than 70% being singletons, with the ten largest covering around 30%. The receptor's source is an adult with an advanced solid tumor such as melanoma, head and neck, liver or kidney cancer. Sequencing used CD4+ or CD8+ T cells sorted from blood, obtained in a trial of the OX40 agonist ivuxolimab.

This CDR3 reads CASSDRSSYEQYF. The CDR3 DNA reads TGCGCCAGCAGCGACAGGTCCTCCTACGAGCAGTACTTC. The V call is TRBV10-2, the J call TRBJ2-5; a possible D gene is TRBD1 (6 bases). TRBJ2-7 explains the end of the DNA better; the J call may be wrong. Germline loops: CDR1 WSHSY, CDR2 SAAADI. The CDR3 totals 13 residues.